These 30 T cell receptor beta chains share one sample of origin, sequenced in a study of control samples from healthy donors and cancer patients. The table came from immunoSEQ multiplex PCR; TCRdb's copy has only in-frame clones and leaves some out. The sample comprises approximately 160,000 clones, roughly 93% of which are singletons, and roughly 4.3% rests with the top ten. Sequencing input: blood. The source is an older woman in good health.

The chain recombines TRBV7-6 with TRBJ1-5; D is undetermined. Trimming stripped 1 base from V and 3 bases from J, with 7 bases between. The germline V gene encodes CDR1 SGHVS and CDR2 FNYEAQ. CDR3 length: 14 amino acids. The CDR3 here is CASSLEQYNQPQHF. CDR3 in DNA: TGTGCCAGCAGCTTAGAGCAGTACAATCAGCCCCAGCATTTT.

The count of this clone is one. J is TRBJ1-5 and V is TRBV6-2 or TRBV6-3, with TRBD1 identical over 7 bases. There are 20 residues in the CDR3. From germline, CDR1 is MNHEY and CDR2 SVGEGT. V lost 0 bases and J lost 0; bases outside the gene matches: 14. CDR3 in amino acids: CASSYSGVKGTDYSNQPQHF. For the CDR3, the DNA is TGTGCCAGCAGTTACTCGGGGGTAAAAGGGACAGACTATAGCAATCAGCCCCAGCATTTT.

Here the CDR3 DNA reads TGTGCCATCAGTGAGCGGAGGGTTGGGGCCAACGTCCTGACTTTC. Protein product: CAISERRVGANVLTF. This chain uses TRBV10-3 with TRBJ2-6, with a weak D call TRBD2 (6 bases). CDR3 length: 15 amino acids. The V gene's germline CDR1 is ENHRY and CDR2 SYGVKD. V was shortened by 2 bases and J by 3 bases, with 8 bases between the two germline ends.

Here the CDR3 DNA reads TGTGCCAGCAGGTCGGGTAATCAGCCCCAGCATTTT. Translating it yields CASRSGNQPQHF. The genes are TRBV6-5 and TRBJ1-5; no clear D. This CDR3 has 12 residues. In germline, CDR1 is MNHEY, CDR2 SVGAGI. Trimming removed 6 bases at V and 4 bases at J, with 7 bases between.

This sequence joins TRBV5-4 and TRBJ2-3; 7 bases match TRBD2. CDR3 length: 17 residues. The V and J ends lost 0 bases and 2 bases, in that order; junction bases with no gene match: 9. Germline V gene lookup returns CDR1 SGHNT and CDR2 YYREEE (reference sequence). The CDR3 nucleotides read TGTGCCAGCAGCTTGGGTTCGGGCGGGGGACCCACAGATACGCAGTATTTT. It yields the protein CASSLGSGGGPTDTQYF.

V is TRBV12-3 or TRBV12-4 and J is TRBJ2-5; 9 bases are a match to TRBD2. The CDR3 has 13 residues. The V and J ends lost 6 bases and 7 bases, in that order; junction bases with no gene match: 6. DNA of the CDR3: TGTGCCAGCAGCGATAGCGGGGGCGGGACCCAGTACTTC. It yields the protein CASSDSGGGTQYF.

This chain joins TRBV7-8 and TRBJ2-7; 11 bases fit TRBD1. This CDR3 has 15 amino acids. With V trimmed by 1 base and J by 13 bases, 12 bases remained unmatched. From germline, CDR1 is SGHVS and CDR2 FQNEAQ. CDR3 DNA sequence: TGTGCCAGCAGCTTAGGAGGGACAGGGGGGAAGCAGGGATACTTC. Amino acid sequence: CASSLGGTGGKQGYF.

The chain recombines TRBV7-8 with TRBJ1-6; D not resolved. The germline gives CDR1 SGHVS, CDR2 FQNEAQ. Between the trimmed V and J ends, which lost 9 bases and 9 bases, there was a span of 6 bases. The CDR3 has 10 amino acids. CDR3 nucleotide sequence: TGTGCCAGAAGGAGTTCACCCCTCCACTTT. This translates into CARRSSPLHF. The complete variable domain, with remaining parts taken from reference TRBV7-8 and TRBJ1-6, reads GAGVSQSPRYKVAKRGQDVALRCDPISGHVSLFWYQQALGQGPEFLTYFQNEAQLDKSGLPSDRFFAERPEGSVSTLKIQRTQQEDSAVYLCARRSSPLHFGNGTRLTVT.

This rearrangement joins TRBV6-2 or TRBV6-3 to TRBJ2-3; D unclear. With 0 bases removed from V and 2 bases from J, the gap between germline ends came to 6 bases. This CDR3 comprises 14 residues. The germline CDR1 and CDR2 sequences are MNHEY and SVGEGT. The CDR3 loop reads CASSYSGYTDTQYF. The CDR3 nucleotides are TGTGCCAGCAGTTACTCGGGTTACACAGATACGCAGTATTTT.

J is TRBJ2-5 and V is TRBV6-6; 12 nucleotides agree with TRBD2. The CDR3 length is 16 residues. V was pared by 2 bases and J by 5 bases, with 6 bases of the junction left unmatched. CDR1 MNHNY and CDR2 SVGAGI come from the germline V gene (reference sequence). CDR3 bases: TGTGCCAGCAGTTACCTCCTAGCGGGGGGGCTTGAGACCCAGTACTTC. Its translation is CASSYLLAGGLETQYF.

The rearrangement joins TRBV4-1 to TRBJ1-4; D ambiguous. The germline gives CDR1 MGHRA, CDR2 YSYEKL. With 3 bases removed from V and 4 bases from J, the gap between germline ends came to 12 bases. This CDR3 is built from 15 residues. The CDR3 DNA reads TGCGCCAGCAGCCACCCCTGGGAAAATAATGAAAAACTGTTTTTT. It yields the protein CASSHPWENNEKLFF.

The chain carries TRBV5-1 and TRBJ2-1, with a possible D match to TRBD2 (5 bases). The germline V and J ends were trimmed by 2 bases and 5 bases, with 11 bases remaining between them. Germline V gene sequence: CDR1 SGHRS, CDR2 YFSETQ. This CDR3 comprises 14 residues. In DNA, the CDR3 is TGCGCCAGCAGCTTTTTATCCGGGAACAATGAGCAGTTCTTC. Its protein product is CASSFLSGNNEQFF.

The chain uses TRBV2 and TRBJ2-7, with D possibly matching TRBD1 (6 bases). This CDR3 is built from 12 residues. The V end lost 5 bases, the J end lost 6 bases, and 11 bases lay between the germline ends. CDR1 is SNHLY, CDR2 FYNNEI, per germline. For the CDR3, the DNA is TGTGCCAGCAGTACAGGGTCCCGCGAGCAGTACTTC. Protein product: CASSTGSREQYF.

This chain links TRBV12-3 or TRBV12-4 with TRBJ1-1; D is unresolved. Trimming took off 6 bases at V and 7 bases at J, with 12 bases between the two ends. The CDR3 extends over 12 amino acids. The CDR3 here is CASSPYGFEAFF. In nucleotides, the CDR3 is TGTGCCAGCAGCCCTTATGGGTTTGAAGCTTTCTTT.

This chain links TRBV29-1 with TRBJ2-7; unclear D gene. V was trimmed by 3 bases and J by 1 base, leaving 13 bases between them. In germline, CDR1 is SQVTM, CDR2 ANQGSEA. The CDR3 runs 14 residues. The CDR3 reads CSVESGSLSYEQYF. Here the CDR3 DNA reads TGCAGCGTTGAGTCCGGGTCCTTATCCTACGAGCAGTACTTC.

This rearrangement joins TRBV4-1 to TRBJ1-6; D uncertain. Trimming took 0 bases from V and 0 from J, leaving 12 bases between them. CDR1 and CDR2 (germline): MGHRA, YSYEKL. CDR3 length: 18 amino acids. This CDR3 is CASSQEAGPSSYNSPLHF. CDR3 nucleotide sequence: TGCGCCAGCAGCCAAGAAGCAGGCCCGAGCTCCTATAATTCACCCCTCCACTTT.

V is TRBV9 and J is TRBJ1-1, with a possible D match to TRBD1 (5 bases). This CDR3 has 15 amino acids. The germline V and J ends were trimmed by 1 base and 3 bases, with 13 bases remaining between them. Germline loops: CDR1 SGDLS, CDR2 YYNGEE. CDR3 residues: CASSVSAGRHTEAFF. CDR3 bases: TGTGCCAGCAGCGTAAGTGCAGGGAGGCACACTGAAGCTTTCTTT.

This chain joins TRBV7-6 and TRBJ1-6; D gene ambiguous. Deletions cut 1 base from V and 10 bases from J, with 8 bases between. The length of the CDR3 is 13 residues. The germline V gene has CDR1 SGHVS and CDR2 FNYEAQ. CDR3 nucleotide sequence: TGTGCCAGCAGCTTAGGGAAAGGCTCACCCCTCCACTTT. The encoded protein is CASSLGKGSPLHF.

This chain links TRBV5-4 with TRBJ1-2; TRBD1 aligns across 9 bases. Germline CDR1 is SGHNT and CDR2 is YYREEE (reference sequence). Trimming removed 3 bases from V and 6 bases from J; junction bases left unmatched: 3. There are 13 residues in the CDR3. The CDR3 DNA reads as TGTGCCAGCAGCTGGGACAGGGAAAATGGCTACACCTTC. This sequence encodes CASSWDRENGYTF.

The rearrangement uses TRBV4-3 and TRBJ1-4, with D possibly matching TRBD1 (5 bases). The CDR3 runs to 15 residues. Germline CDR1 is LGHNA and CDR2 is YSLEER. Trimming removed 1 base from V and 1 base from J, with 7 bases in between. CDR3 sequence (DNA): TGCGCCAGCAGCCAAGTGGGGGTAACTAATGAAAAACTGTTTTTT. Its translation: CASSQVGVTNEKLFF.

In this sample, this clone turned up a few times. V gene TRBV11-2 combines with J gene TRBJ2-3; possibly TRBD1 for D (6 bases). Germline V gives CDR1 SGHAT, CDR2 FQNNGV. The CDR3 spans 17 residues. V lost 0 bases, J lost 3 bases, and 16 bases lay in between. The CDR3 nucleotides read TGTGCCAGCAGCTTAGAACCGGCAGGGGCAGTGACAGATACGCAGTATTTT. Translating gives CASSLEPAGAVTDTQYF.

V gene TRBV14 combines with J gene TRBJ1-2; D perhaps matches TRBD1 (6 bases). CDR1 and CDR2 (germline): SGHDN, FVKESK. V was cut by 4 bases and J by 8 bases, with 11 bases left in between. The CDR3 runs 12 residues. Here the CDR3 reads CASSPTDRGYTF. CDR3 nucleotides: TGTGCCAGCAGCCCTACAGACAGGGGCTACACCTTC. Full variable domain (outside the CDR3, taken from reference TRBV14 and TRBJ1-2): EAGVTQFPSHSVIEKGQTVTLRCDPISGHDNLYWYRRVMGKEIKFLLHFVKESKQDESGMPNNRFLAERTGGTYSTLKVQPAELEDSGVYFCASSPTDRGYTFGSGTRLTVV.

V and J are TRBV4-3 and TRBJ1-6; D might be TRBD1 (6 bases). Trimming left V 0 bases short and J 7 bases short, with 16 bases between. CDR1 and CDR2 (germline): LGHNA, YSLEER. This CDR3 has 17 amino acids. DNA for the CDR3: TGCGCCAGCAGCCAAGACCCTGACAGGCCTTTGAATTCACCCCTCCACTTT. Amino acids: CASSQDPDRPLNSPLHF.

The chain carries TRBV12-3 or TRBV12-4 and TRBJ2-5; D gene uncertain. This CDR3 comprises 13 residues. The V and J ends lost 5 bases and 4 bases respectively, with 11 bases between them. DNA for the CDR3: TGTGCCAGCAGTACGAAAAGGACAGAGACCCAGTACTTC. Encoded protein: CASSTKRTETQYF.

The V call is TRBV9, the J call TRBJ1-5, with 7 bases that match TRBD1. This CDR3 spans 14 amino acids. V trimming: 3 bases; J trimming: 4 bases; junction bases outside the gene matches: 4. Germline-derived CDR1 and CDR2 are SGDLS and YYNGEE. DNA for the CDR3: TGTGCCAGCAGCGGGGGACAGACAAATCAGCCCCAGCATTTT. It specifies CASSGGQTNQPQHF. The full variable domain, its missing parts supplied by reference TRBV9 and TRBJ1-5, is DSGVTQTPKHLITATGQRVTLRCSPRSGDLSVYWYQQSLDQGLQFLIQYYNGEERAKGNILERFSAQQFPDLHSELNLSSLELGDSALYFCASSGGQTNQPQHFGDGTRLSIL.

This sequence joins TRBV18 and TRBJ2-3; D tentatively reads TRBD1 or TRBD2 (5 bases each). With 5 bases removed from V and 0 bases from J, the gap between germline ends came to 12 bases. Germline V gene sequence: CDR1 KGHSH, CDR2 LQKENI. The CDR3 consists of 15 residues. CDR3 sequence (DNA): TGTGCCAGCTCAGGAGCTGAGGGGAGCACAGATACGCAGTATTTT. Protein: CASSGAEGSTDTQYF.

The rearrangement links TRBV2 to TRBJ1-1, with 7 bases identical to TRBD1. There are 15 residues in the CDR3. Germline V gene sequence: CDR1 SNHLY, CDR2 FYNNEI. V was pared by 6 bases and J by 2 bases, with 9 bases of the junction left unmatched. In DNA form, the CDR3 reads TGTGCCAGCAGGAAAGAAACAGGGGTCAACACTGAAGCTTTCTTT. Encoded protein: CASRKETGVNTEAFF.

The V gene is TRBV3-1 (or the pseudogene TRBV3-2), the J gene TRBJ2-1; possible D gene TRBD1, 5 bases. The germline V and J ends were trimmed by 8 bases and 6 bases, with 17 bases remaining between them. CDR3 length: 14 residues. The V gene's germline CDR1 is LGHDT and CDR2 YNNKEL (reference sequence). CDR3 nucleotides: TGTGCCAGCTTAGATAGGGGTTGTATCAATGAGCAGTTCTTC. It is translated as CASLDRGCINEQFF.

The J gene is TRBJ2-7, the V gene TRBV4-1, with 9 bases aligning to TRBD1. The CDR3 loop spans 15 amino acids. CDR1 MGHRA and CDR2 YSYEKL come from the germline V gene. The trim removed 0 bases at V and 2 bases at J, leaving 2 bases unmatched. Here the CDR3 reads CASSQDWTGAYEQYF. The CDR3 region has the DNA TGCGCCAGCAGCCAAGATTGGACAGGGGCCTACGAGCAGTACTTC.

CDR3: CASSRGRGEPNYGYTF. The CDR3 region has the DNA TGTGCCAGTAGTCGAGGACGGGGAGAACCTAACTATGGCTACACCTTC. V is TRBV19 and J is TRBJ1-2, with D hard to call. The CDR3 is 16 amino acids. Deletions cut 5 bases from V and 0 bases from J, with 16 bases between. Germline CDR1 and CDR2: LNHDA and SQIVND (reference sequence). Drawing the rest from reference TRBV19 and TRBJ1-2, the complete variable domain is DGGITQSPKYLFRKEGQNVTLSCEQNLNHDAMYWYRQDPGQGLRLIYYSQIVNDFQKGDIAEGYSVSREKKESFPLTVTSAQKNPTAFYLCASSRGRGEPNYGYTFGSGTRLTVV.